The source of this T cell receptor (beta chain) is a study of blood T cell repertoires in COVID-19. Libraries were prepared by immunoSEQ multiplex PCR; TCRdb keeps only in-frame clonotypes and omits some of them. The sample yields about 320,000 clones, nearly 90% seen once. V shed 5 bases, J shed 4 bases, and the junction held 8 bases outside the gene matches. Germline V gene lookup returns CDR1 LNHDA and CDR2 SQIVND (reference sequence). The CDR3 totals 16 residues. This sequence joins TRBV19 and TRBJ2-2; 9 bases are shared with TRBD1. The sequenced material came from peripheral blood. The sequence derives from a woman aged 30 to 39 with COVID-19, enrolled during active disease. In DNA, the CDR3 is TGTGCCAGTAGTTCTTCGCCGGGACAGGGCACCGGGGAGCTGTTTTTT. It encodes CASSSSPGQGTGELFF.